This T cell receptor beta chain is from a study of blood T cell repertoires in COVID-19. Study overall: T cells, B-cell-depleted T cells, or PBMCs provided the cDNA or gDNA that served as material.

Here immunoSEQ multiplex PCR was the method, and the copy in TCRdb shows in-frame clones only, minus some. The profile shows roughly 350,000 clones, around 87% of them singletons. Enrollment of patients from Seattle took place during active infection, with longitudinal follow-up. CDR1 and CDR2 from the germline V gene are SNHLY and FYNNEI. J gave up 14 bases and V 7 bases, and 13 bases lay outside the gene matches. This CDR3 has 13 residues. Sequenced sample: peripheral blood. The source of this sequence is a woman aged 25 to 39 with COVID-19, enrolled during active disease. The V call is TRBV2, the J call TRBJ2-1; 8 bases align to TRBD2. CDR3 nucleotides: TGTGCCAGCATGGGTGTTTTAGCGGGACCGGAGTTCTTC. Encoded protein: CASMGVLAGPEFF.